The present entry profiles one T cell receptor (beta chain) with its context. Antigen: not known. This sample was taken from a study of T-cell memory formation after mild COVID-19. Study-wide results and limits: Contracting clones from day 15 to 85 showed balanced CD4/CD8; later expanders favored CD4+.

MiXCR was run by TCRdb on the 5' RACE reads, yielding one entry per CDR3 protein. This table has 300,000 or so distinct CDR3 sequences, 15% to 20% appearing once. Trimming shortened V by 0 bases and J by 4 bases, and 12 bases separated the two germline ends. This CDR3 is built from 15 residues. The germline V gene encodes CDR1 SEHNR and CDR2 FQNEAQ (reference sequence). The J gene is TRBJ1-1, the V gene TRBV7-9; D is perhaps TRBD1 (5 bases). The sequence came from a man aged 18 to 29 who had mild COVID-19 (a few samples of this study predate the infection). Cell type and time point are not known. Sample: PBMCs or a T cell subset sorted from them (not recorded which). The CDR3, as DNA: TGTGCCAGCAGCTTAGCGGTAGCGAGGGGCACTGAAGCTTTCTTT. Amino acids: CASSLAVARGTEAFF.